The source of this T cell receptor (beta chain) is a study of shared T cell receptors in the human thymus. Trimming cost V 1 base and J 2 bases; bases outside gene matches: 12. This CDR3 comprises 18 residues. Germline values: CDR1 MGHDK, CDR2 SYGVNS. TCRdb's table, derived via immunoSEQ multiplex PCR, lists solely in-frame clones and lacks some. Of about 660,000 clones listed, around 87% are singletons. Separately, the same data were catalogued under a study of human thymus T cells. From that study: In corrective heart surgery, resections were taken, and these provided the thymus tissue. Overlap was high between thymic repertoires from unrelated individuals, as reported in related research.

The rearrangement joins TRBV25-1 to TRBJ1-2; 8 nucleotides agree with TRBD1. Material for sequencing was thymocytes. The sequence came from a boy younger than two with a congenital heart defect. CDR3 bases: TGTGCCAGCAGTGAATCATCGCCATACAGGGGGGAAAACTATGGCTACACCTTC. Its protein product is CASSESSPYRGENYGYTF.